Each of the 19 T cell receptor beta chains below was sequenced from the same sample in a study of blood T cell repertoires in COVID-19. Profiled with immunoSEQ multiplex PCR; TCRdb holds only in-frame clones, not every one. This table has roughly 140,000 clones, around 81% appearing once. The source material was peripheral blood. These receptors were collected from a woman aged 40 to 55 with active or convalescent COVID-19.

This clone has only one observation. The V call is TRBV5-1, the J call TRBJ1-1; D gene unclear. This CDR3 contains 15 residues. V lost 1 base and J 1 base, leaving 11 bases between the germline ends. Germline V gives CDR1 SGHRS, CDR2 YFSETQ. The CDR3 loop is CASSLLLHQNTEAFF. The CDR3 bases are TGCGCCAGCAGCTTGTTGTTACACCAGAACACTGAAGCTTTCTTT.

J is TRBJ2-7 and V is TRBV20-1; tentative D call: TRBD2 (6 bases). The length of the CDR3 is 15 residues. Germline CDR1 and CDR2: DFQATT and SNEGSKA (reference sequence). The germline V and J ends were trimmed by 3 bases and 3 bases, with 18 bases remaining between them. The CDR3 DNA reads as TGCAGTGCTAGTCCTCTTACCCCGGGACTCTACGAGCAGTACTTC. It encodes CSASPLTPGLYEQYF.

The rearrangement uses TRBV7-9 and TRBJ1-1, with a tentative D call TRBD1 (6 bases). The CDR3 is 15 residues long. Deletions cut 2 bases from V and 5 bases from J, with 15 bases between. CDR1 and CDR2 from the germline V gene are SEHNR and FQNEAQ (reference sequence). The CDR3 loop is CASSLFPGATTEAFF. The CDR3 coding sequence is TGTGCCAGCAGCTTATTCCCAGGGGCCACGACTGAAGCTTTCTTT.

This chain links TRBV5-1 with TRBJ1-1, with D possibly matching TRBD1 (5 bases). Germline values: CDR1 SGHRS, CDR2 YFSETQ. This CDR3 region has 12 residues. Trimming took off 5 bases at V and 4 bases at J, with 9 bases between the two ends. In nucleotides, the CDR3 is TGCGCCAGCAGAAGGGGTGGCACTGAAGCTTTCTTT. Translated, it gives CASRRGGTEAFF. Combining the CDR3 with reference TRBV5-1 and TRBJ1-1 gives the whole variable domain KAGVTQTPRYLIKTRGQQVTLSCSPISGHRSVSWYQQTPGQGLQFLFEYFSETQRNKGNFPGRFSGRQFSNSRSEMNVSTLELGDSALYLCASRRGGTEAFFGQGTRLTVV.

The chain has TRBV4-1 and TRBJ1-5, with TRBD1 identical over 10 bases. This CDR3 comprises 19 residues. Germline lookup yields CDR1 MGHRA and CDR2 YSYEKL. V trimming: 3 bases; J trimming: 3 bases; junction bases outside the gene matches: 14. CDR3 amino acids: CASSHESGGQGPSNQPQHF. CDR3 bases: TGCGCCAGCAGCCACGAAAGTGGGGGACAGGGGCCTTCCAATCAGCCCCAGCATTTT.

The V and J genes are TRBV5-8 and TRBJ2-7; a possible D gene is TRBD1 (6 bases). This CDR3 comprises 16 residues. V was cut by 2 bases and J by 1 base, with 16 bases left in between. CDR1 is SGHTS and CDR2 is YDEGEE in the germline V gene. As DNA, the CDR3 is TGTGCCAGCAGCTTTGTTTCCGTTCAGGGGTCCTACGAGCAGTACTTC. This gives the protein CASSFVSVQGSYEQYF.

The V call is TRBV7-7, the J call TRBJ2-5, with 16 positions matching TRBD2. The ends lost 4 bases at V and 5 bases at J; junction bases unmatched: 10. Germline V CDR1 and CDR2: SSHAT, FNYEAQ (reference sequence). The length of the CDR3 is 18 residues. CDR3 amino acids: CASSSGLAGGGITETQYF. CDR3 in DNA: TGTGCCAGCAGCTCGGGACTAGCGGGAGGGGGTATCACGGAGACCCAGTACTTC.

The genes are TRBV29-1 and TRBJ1-2, with 8 bases identical to TRBD1. V lost 5 bases, J lost 3 bases, and 2 bases stayed unmatched. The CDR3 covers 12 residues. Germline CDR1 and CDR2: SQVTM and ANQGSEA. The CDR3 spells CSVWTGYYGYTF. The CDR3 coding sequence is TGCAGCGTTTGGACAGGGTACTATGGCTACACCTTC.

This chain links TRBV11-2 with TRBJ2-5; TRBD2 matches at 7 bases. The CDR3 extends over 15 amino acids. The junction had 7 bases not matched to a gene; V was cut back by 3 bases and J by 3 bases. Germline assignment: CDR1 SGHAT and CDR2 FQNNGV. CDR3 nucleotides: TGTGCCAGCAGCTTGCACCCCGGGACTAAAGAGACCCAGTACTTC. It specifies CASSLHPGTKETQYF. The whole variable domain, remainder taken from reference TRBV11-2 and TRBJ2-5, is EAGVAQSPRYKIIEKRQSVAFWCNPISGHATLYWYQQILGQGPKLLIQFQNNGVVDDSQLPKDRFSAERLKGVDSTLKIQPAKLEDSAVYLCASSLHPGTKETQYFGPGTRLLVL.

The chain is built from TRBV12-3 or TRBV12-4 and TRBJ2-7; D gene uncertain. Trimming took off 4 bases at V and 0 bases at J, with 7 bases between the two ends. CDR3 size: 13 residues. The CDR3 here is CASSSPSSYEQYF. CDR3 in DNA: TGTGCCAGCAGTTCACCCAGCTCCTACGAGCAGTACTTC.

The rearrangement uses TRBV7-2 and TRBJ1-1, with D unresolved. Germline V gene data show CDR1 as SGHTA and CDR2 as FQGNSA. This CDR3 is 12 amino acids long. V dropped 2 bases and J dropped 1 base, with 2 bases sitting between them. This CDR3 is CASSLQNTEAFF. The CDR3, as DNA: TGTGCCAGCAGCTTACAGAACACTGAAGCTTTCTTT.

This rearrangement joins TRBV28 to TRBJ2-5; TRBD1 aligns across 8 bases. CDR1 and CDR2 from the germline V gene are MDHEN and SYDVKM. The CDR3 extends over 14 amino acids. V lost 4 bases, J lost 3 bases, and 4 bases stayed unmatched. CDR3 nucleotides: TGTGCCAGCAGTTCGGGACAGGTAAAAGAGACCCAGTACTTC. Translating gives CASSSGQVKETQYF.

This rearrangement joins TRBV28 to TRBJ1-1, with 8 bases fitting TRBD1. This CDR3 comprises 14 residues. With V trimmed by 6 bases and J by 0 bases, 3 bases remained unmatched. In germline, CDR1 is MDHEN, CDR2 SYDVKM. CDR3 sequence: CASRWTGLNTEAFF. The CDR3 DNA follows: TGTGCCAGCAGGTGGACAGGGCTGAACACTGAAGCTTTCTTT. The variable domain in full, completed from reference TRBV28 and TRBJ1-1, reads DVKVTQSSRYLVKRTGEKVFLECVQDMDHENMFWYRQDPGLGLRLIYFSYDVKMKEKGDIPEGYSVSREKKERFSLILESASTNQTSMYLCASRWTGLNTEAFFGQGTRLTVV.

The rearrangement uses TRBV19 and TRBJ1-1, with TRBD1 matching 11 bases. This CDR3 is 16 amino acids long. The trim removed 6 bases at V and 0 bases at J, leaving 6 bases unmatched. The germline V gene has CDR1 LNHDA and CDR2 SQIVND (reference sequence). This CDR3 reads CASRDRGHGMNTEAFF. The DNA of the CDR3 is TGTGCCAGTAGGGACAGGGGGCATGGGATGAACACTGAAGCTTTCTTT.

This chain connects TRBV12-3 or TRBV12-4 to TRBJ1-1; D remains ambiguous. With 5 bases removed from V and 2 bases from J, the gap between germline ends came to 9 bases. This CDR3 comprises 13 residues. The CDR3 region has the DNA TGTGCCAGCAGTCCCGGAGTCAACACTGAAGCTTTCTTT. Its translation: CASSPGVNTEAFF.

The CDR3 DNA follows: TGTGCAAGTCGCGGAAAGGCCGGGAGAAGCCCTGAGCAGTTCTTC. Protein sequence: CASRGKAGRSPEQFF. The chain combines TRBV12-2 with TRBJ2-1; the table's D call, TRBD2, was not checked against the DNA. TRBV12-2 is annotated as a pseudogene. The CDR3 loop spans 15 amino acids.

This clone was detected only a few times. The V and J genes are TRBV5-4 and TRBJ2-1, with D possibly being TRBD2 (6 bases). V was trimmed by 4 bases and J by 7 bases, leaving 12 bases between them. The CDR3 is 13 amino acids. In germline, CDR1 is SGHNT, CDR2 YYREEE (reference sequence). The CDR3 DNA is TGTGCCAGCAGCCCGGGACTGGGGAATGAGCAGTTCTTC. Translation gives CASSPGLGNEQFF.

The chain is built from TRBV5-1 and TRBJ2-5, with 9 bases fitting TRBD1. The germline CDR1 and CDR2 sequences are SGHRS and YFSETQ. CDR3 size: 15 residues. V lost 3 bases, J lost 4 bases, and 7 bases stayed unmatched. The CDR3 DNA sequence: TGCGCCAGCAGCTCGAATACAGGGGGCGCAGAGACCCAGTACTTC. As protein: CASSSNTGGAETQYF.

The CDR3 DNA sequence: TGCAGCGTTGAAGGCGGGGTTGGAGGAACTAATGAAAAACTGTTTTTT. Its protein is CSVEGGVGGTNEKLFF. The rearrangement links TRBV29-1 to TRBJ1-4; D unclear. Germline CDR1 reads SQVTM; CDR2 reads ANQGSEA. The V and J ends lost 1 base and 1 base respectively, with 13 bases between them. This CDR3 comprises 16 residues.